These 18 T cell receptor beta chains share one sample of origin, sequenced in a study of blood T cell repertoires in COVID-19. This table comes from immunoSEQ multiplex PCR, and its TCRdb copy is limited to in-frame clones, with some not included. Counted here are about 340,000 clones, almost 90% occurring once; the ten biggest clones make up about 7%. Sample: peripheral blood. All receptors come from a woman in her 70s with COVID-19, enrolled during active disease.

DNA of the CDR3: TGTGCCAGTAGTATCCACAGGGGGGATCAGCCCCAGCATTTT. Its protein product is CASSIHRGDQPQHF. The chain couples TRBV19 to TRBJ1-5; 8 bases map to TRBD1. The CDR3 is 14 amino acids. Germline CDR1 is LNHDA and CDR2 is SQIVND (reference sequence). V shed 3 bases, J shed 5 bases, and the junction held 3 bases outside the gene matches.

V is TRBV5-1 and J is TRBJ2-1; D not resolved. V was shortened by 3 bases and J by 3 bases, with 10 bases between the two germline ends. CDR1 and CDR2 (germline): SGHRS, YFSETQ. The CDR3 contains 14 residues. DNA of the CDR3: TGCGCCAGCAGCTCTCCCTCCGGCTACAATGAGCAGTTCTTC. This sequence encodes CASSSPSGYNEQFF.

The chain has TRBV7-3 and TRBJ2-1; 10 bases are shared with TRBD2. The CDR3 runs to 17 residues. The J segment lost 1 base and the V segment lost 4 bases, leaving 7 bases of the junction unmatched. Per the germline V gene, CDR1 is SGHTA and CDR2 is FQGTGA. CDR3 loop: CASSSLAGGPSYNEQFF. The CDR3 nucleotides are TGTGCCAGCAGCTCCTTAGCGGGGGGCCCGTCCTACAATGAGCAGTTCTTC. Using reference TRBV7-3 and TRBJ2-1 for the parts outside the CDR3, the full variable domain is GAGVSQTPSNKVTEKGKYVELRCDPISGHTALYWYRQSLGQGPEFLIYFQGTGAADDSGLPNDRFFAVRPEGSVSTLKIQRTERGDSAVYLCASSSLAGGPSYNEQFFGPGTRLTVL.

The chain links TRBV3-1 (or the pseudogene TRBV3-2) to TRBJ2-2; D remains unclear. Germline V gives CDR1 LGHDT, CDR2 YNNKEL (reference sequence). This CDR3 spans 13 amino acids. Trimming removed 3 bases at V and 2 bases at J, with 4 bases between. The chain's CDR3 is CASSHINTGELFF. The CDR3 DNA reads TGTGCCAGCAGCCATATTAACACCGGGGAGCTGTTTTTT.

As concerns this clone: Other DNA sequences of this sample code for an identical CDR3. J is TRBJ1-2 and V is TRBV27; D may be TRBD1 (5 bases). Germline loops: CDR1 MNHEY, CDR2 SMNVEV (reference sequence). Trimming took 2 bases from V and 0 from J, leaving 7 bases between them. The CDR3 is made up of 14 amino acids. CDR3 bases: TGTGCCAGCAGTTTACAAGGGGCTAACTATGGCTACACCTTC. This sequence encodes CASSLQGANYGYTF.

This clone was counted a single time. V gene TRBV4-3 combines with J gene TRBJ2-7; the match to TRBD2 covers 10 bases. V shed 3 bases, J shed 6 bases, and the junction held 5 bases outside the gene matches. Germline assignment: CDR1 LGHNA and CDR2 YSLEER. This CDR3 is built from 14 residues. CDR3 region: CASSHLAGEGEQYF. The CDR3 DNA reads TGCGCCAGCAGCCATCTAGCGGGGGAGGGCGAGCAGTACTTC.

In its sample, this clone was seen many times. The chain employs TRBV10-2 and TRBJ1-2; TRBD1 is a possible D gene (5 bases). The germline V gene encodes CDR1 WSHSY and CDR2 SAAADI. The CDR3 totals 12 residues. The V end lost 3 bases, the J end lost 7 bases, and 9 bases lay between the germline ends. Here the CDR3 reads CASSDHRIGYTF. The CDR3 DNA follows: TGCGCCAGCAGTGACCACAGGATTGGCTACACCTTC.

The chain has TRBV30 and TRBJ1-1; 7 nucleotides line up with TRBD1. The CDR3 sequence is 13 residues long. The germline V gene has CDR1 GTSNPN and CDR2 SVGIG (reference sequence). J lost 5 bases, V lost 4 bases, and 7 bases had no gene match. The CDR3 DNA follows: TGTGCCTGGACTCCAGGGGGATGGACTGAAGCTTTCTTT. Translating gives CAWTPGGWTEAFF.

This clone was detected only once. The chain carries TRBV4-2 and TRBJ2-7; TRBD1 matches 12 bases. Trimming at V came to 4 bases and at J to 0 bases, leaving 7 bases not matched to a gene. CDR3 length: 17 amino acids. Germline lookup yields CDR1 LGHNA and CDR2 YNFKEQ. The CDR3 DNA reads as TGTGCCAGCAGCCGGGGACAGGGGGCAGTAGGCTCCTACGAGCAGTACTTC. This translates into CASSRGQGAVGSYEQYF.

The chain is built from TRBV7-9 and TRBJ2-5; 9 nucleotides match TRBD1. This CDR3 spans 15 amino acids. CDR1 and CDR2 from the germline V gene are SEHNR and FQNEAQ (reference sequence). V shed 6 bases, J shed 7 bases, and the junction held 12 bases outside the gene matches. As DNA, the CDR3 is TGTGCCAGCAGACAGGGGGCCGGTATATTGTGGACCCAGTACTTC. Translated: CASRQGAGILWTQYF. Combining the CDR3 with reference TRBV7-9 and TRBJ2-5 gives the whole variable domain DTGVSQNPRHKITKRGQNVTFRCDPISEHNRLYWYRQTLGQGPEFLTYFQNEAQLEKSRLLSDRFSAERPKGSFSTLEIQRTEQGDSAMYLCASRQGAGILWTQYFGPGTRLLVL.

A remark on this clone: Other DNA variants within this sample encode the same CDR3. CDR3 in amino acids: CASSGQGARDYEQYF. The CDR3 DNA is TGCGCCAGCAGCGGTCAGGGGGCTAGGGACTACGAGCAGTACTTC. V usage is TRBV5-1 and J usage is TRBJ2-7, with 8 bases lining up with TRBD1. Trimming removed 4 bases from V and 3 bases from J; junction bases left unmatched: 9. The germline V gene has CDR1 SGHRS and CDR2 YFSETQ. This CDR3 is built from 15 residues. Variable domain in full (rest from reference TRBV5-1 and TRBJ2-7): KAGVTQTPRYLIKTRGQQVTLSCSPISGHRSVSWYQQTPGQGLQFLFEYFSETQRNKGNFPGRFSGRQFSNSRSEMNVSTLELGDSALYLCASSGQGARDYEQYFGPGTRLTVT.

This clone turned up a few times. The J gene is TRBJ2-7, the V gene TRBV7-2; D gene unclear. Trimming shortened V by 5 bases and J by 5 bases, and 16 bases separated the two germline ends. The CDR3 has 14 residues. CDR1 and CDR2 from the germline V gene are SGHTA and FQGNSA. DNA for the CDR3: TGTGCCAGCAGCCGCGGCGGCCGATCTGACGAGCAGTACTTC. Translated: CASSRGGRSDEQYF.

In this sample, this clone turned up a few times. The chain carries TRBV5-1 and TRBJ1-2; 10 bases fit TRBD1. V lost 4 bases to trimming and J lost 9 bases; unmatched junction nucleotides: 9. The CDR3 loop spans 14 amino acids. Germline loops: CDR1 SGHRS, CDR2 YFSETQ. The DNA of the CDR3 is TGCGCCAGCAGCCCAGGGACAGGGGAGATACGCTACACCTTC. Translating gives CASSPGTGEIRYTF.

The V call is TRBV24-1, the J call TRBJ1-2; the D is unclear. This CDR3 spans 12 amino acids. Trimming cost V 6 bases and J 8 bases, with 12 bases left between them. The germline V gene has CDR1 KGHDR and CDR2 SFDVKD. The CDR3 loop is CATSWGGAGYTF. The CDR3 DNA sequence: TGTGCCACCAGTTGGGGAGGAGCAGGCTACACCTTC.

This clone was detected only a few times. The rearrangement links TRBV27 to TRBJ2-4; possibly TRBD1 for D (6 bases). Germline CDR1 reads MNHEY; CDR2 reads SMNVEV (reference sequence). There are 17 residues in the CDR3. The V end lost 5 bases, the J end lost 5 bases, and 22 bases lay between the germline ends. CDR3 in amino acids: CASSPRDTAIVQNIQYF. CDR3 coding DNA: TGTGCCAGCAGTCCACGGGACACAGCTATAGTCCAAAACATTCAGTACTTC.

The rearrangement uses TRBV19 and TRBJ1-1, with D maybe TRBD1 (5 bases). The CDR3 runs to 12 residues. Germline V gives CDR1 LNHDA, CDR2 SQIVND (reference sequence). The germline V and J ends were trimmed by 6 bases and 4 bases, with 9 bases remaining between them. Here the CDR3 reads CASRQGATEAFF. CDR3 bases: TGTGCCAGTAGGCAGGGCGCCACTGAAGCTTTCTTT.

The gene calls are TRBV5-6 and TRBJ1-4, with 9 positions matching TRBD1. J gave up 8 bases and V 4 bases, and 9 bases lay outside the gene matches. Per the germline V gene, CDR1 is SGHDT and CDR2 is YYEEEE. The CDR3 length is 15 residues. As DNA, the CDR3 is TGTGCCAGCAGCCTAATGGGACAGGGTTGGGAAAAACTGTTTTTT. Translated, it gives CASSLMGQGWEKLFF.

This chain links TRBV27 with TRBJ2-3; D perhaps matches TRBD2 (5 bases). This CDR3 is built from 18 residues. V was shortened by 5 bases and J by 0 bases, with 21 bases between the two germline ends. Germline loops: CDR1 MNHEY, CDR2 SMNVEV (reference sequence). The CDR3 reads CASSPPSFGVKSTDTQYF. In DNA form, the CDR3 reads TGTGCCAGCAGTCCGCCATCCTTCGGGGTCAAAAGCACAGATACGCAGTATTTT.